These T cell receptor beta chains were read from a single sample in a study of cytomegalovirus exposure and HLA in healthy donors. Sequenced by immunoSEQ multiplex PCR; TCRdb stores in-frame clones only, minus some. The sample lists 76,000 or so clones; roughly two thirds were seen once. The sample consisted of PBMCs. The receptors come from a woman aged 40-49 years in good health and CMV-seropositive. The CDR3 runs from the conserved cysteine through the conserved F or W. Each record gives: J gene, V gene, clone size, D gene, CDR3 DNA, CDR3 protein. A D gene is named only where the DNA matches it firmly. Only some rows state a clone size, as once, few, many or a class for expanded clones.

J: TRBJ1-5
V: TRBV30
size: -
D: TRBD1
DNA: TGTGCCTGGGGGACAGGGGGCAATCAGCCCCAGCATTTT
CDR3: CAWGTGGNQPQHF

J: TRBJ2-1
V: TRBV7-2
size: -
D: -
DNA: TGTGCCAGCAGCGGAGACAGGTACAATGAGCAGTTCTTC
CDR3: CASSGDRYNEQFF

J: TRBJ2-7
V: TRBV28
size: -
D: TRBD1
DNA: TGTGCCAGCAGTCCACCGGGGTACAGGGGCTCCTACGAGCAGTACTTC
CDR3: CASSPPGYRGSYEQYF

J: TRBJ2-5
V: TRBV30
size: -
D: TRBD2
DNA: TGTGCCTGGAGCGGTACGGGACTAGCGGGGCAAGAGACCCAGTACTTC
CDR3: CAWSGTGLAGQETQYF

J: TRBJ2-7
V: TRBV2
size: -
D: -
DNA: TGTGCCAGCGTTAAGACTAACTCCTACGAGCAGTACTTC
CDR3: CASVKTNSYEQYF

J: TRBJ1-1
V: TRBV5-5
size: few
D: -
DNA: TGTGCCAGCTCTCGGGGGGTGAACACTGAAGCTTTCTTT
CDR3: CASSRGVNTEAFF

J: TRBJ1-6
V: TRBV7-9
size: few
D: -
DNA: TGTGCCAGCAGCTTAAGCCAGGGACTCCCGGGTTCACCCCTCCACTTT
CDR3: CASSLSQGLPGSPLHF

J: TRBJ1-1
V: TRBV19
size: few
D: -
DNA: TGTGCCAGTAGTATGTACGGGGAGAACACTGAAGCTTTCTTT
CDR3: CASSMYGENTEAFF

J: TRBJ1-5
V: TRBV7-2
size: once
D: -
DNA: TGTGCCAGCAGCCGGGGGAGCAATCAGCCCCAGCATTTT
CDR3: CASSRGSNQPQHF

J: TRBJ2-1
V: TRBV10-1
size: -
D: TRBD2
DNA: TGCGCCAGCAGTGATTCAGCGGGAGGGGTGTTAGGCAGACAGTTCTTC
CDR3: CASSDSAGGVLGRQFF

J: TRBJ1-4
V: TRBV7-9
size: -
D: -
DNA: TGTGCCAGCAGCGTCTCCAATGAAAAACTGTTTTTT
CDR3: CASSVSNEKLFF

J: TRBJ1-5
V: TRBV7-2
size: few
D: TRBD1
DNA: TGTGCCAGCAGCAACATACAGGGGGCTCGAGCCCAGCATTTT
CDR3: CASSNIQGARAQHF

J: TRBJ2-7
V: TRBV4-3
size: -
D: -
DNA: TGCGCCAGCAGCCAAACCCAGGGTTCCAACGAGCAGTACTTC
CDR3: CASSQTQGSNEQYF

J: TRBJ1-5
V: TRBV6-1
size: -
D: -
DNA: TGTGCCAGCGGGCAGGTCAGCAATCAGCCCCAGCATTTT
CDR3: CASGQVSNQPQHF

J: TRBJ1-3
V: TRBV6-5
size: once
D: -
DNA: TGTGCCAGCGGTTTCGTTGGAAACACCATATATTTT
CDR3: CASGFVGNTIYF

J: TRBJ2-7
V: TRBV29-1
size: -
D: -
DNA: TGCAGCGCCGGGAGCTACGAGCAGTACTTC
CDR3: CSAGSYEQYF

J: TRBJ2-5
V: TRBV5-6
size: -
D: TRBD1
DNA: TGTGCCAGCAGCTTTGGACAGGGAGAGACCCAGTACTTC
CDR3: CASSFGQGETQYF

J: TRBJ1-3
V: TRBV5-8
size: -
D: -
DNA: TGTGCCAGCAGCTTGGAGGGGGTCGGAAACACCATATATTTT
CDR3: CASSLEGVGNTIYF

J: TRBJ1-2
V: TRBV25-1
size: -
D: -
DNA: TGTGCCAGCAGTGATAGCTGGCGCTATGGCTACACCTTC
CDR3: CASSDSWRYGYTF

J: TRBJ2-3
V: TRBV7-2
size: -
D: -
DNA: TGTGCCAGCAGCTTAGAAGGCGGGGCGACACCAGATACGCAGTATTTT
CDR3: CASSLEGGATPDTQYF

J: TRBJ1-5
V: TRBV27
size: -
D: TRBD1
DNA: TGTGCCAGCAGCGAAATGGGACAGGCGAATCAGCCCCAGCATTTT
CDR3: CASSEMGQANQPQHF

J: TRBJ2-7
V: TRBV27
size: -
D: TRBD1
DNA: TGTGCCAGCAGTTTTCTCAGGGGGCGGACGGGACCTTACGAGCAGTACTTC
CDR3: CASSFLRGRTGPYEQYF

J: TRBJ1-3
V: TRBV10-2
size: -
D: -
DNA: TGCGCCAGCAGTCCAACTACGACTGGAAACACCATATATTTT
CDR3: CASSPTTTGNTIYF

J: TRBJ2-2
V: TRBV5-1
size: -
D: -
DNA: TGCGCCAGCAGCTTGGCCGTGCAGGGTACCGGGGAGCTGTTTTTT
CDR3: CASSLAVQGTGELFF

J: TRBJ2-3
V: TRBV27
size: -
D: TRBD2
DNA: TGTGCCAGCAGTTTCGGTCGGAGCGGGGGGTATATAGATACGCAGTATTTT
CDR3: CASSFGRSGGYIDTQYF

J: TRBJ1-1
V: TRBV18
size: -
D: -
DNA: TGTGCCAGCTCACTCGACATAGGCGCCGCTGAAGCTTTCTTT
CDR3: CASSLDIGAAEAFF

J: TRBJ1-1
V: TRBV9
size: -
D: TRBD1
DNA: TGTGCCAGCAGCGTTGGTATCGGGACAGGTCGGAACACTGAAGCTTTCTTT
CDR3: CASSVGIGTGRNTEAFF

J: TRBJ1-2
V: TRBV30
size: -
D: -
DNA: TGTGCCTGGAGTGTAATCACAGGTTATGGCTACACCTTC
CDR3: CAWSVITGYGYTF

J: TRBJ2-2
V: TRBV5-6
size: -
D: TRBD1
DNA: TGTGCCAGCACCGGACAGGTTGAGCGCTCCACCGGGGAGCTGTTTTTT
CDR3: CASTGQVERSTGELFF

J: TRBJ2-1
V: TRBV30
size: few
D: -
DNA: TGTGCCTGGGACAGGAATGATTACAATGAGCAGTTCTTC
CDR3: CAWDRNDYNEQFF

J: TRBJ1-5
V: TRBV7-9
size: -
D: TRBD1
DNA: TGTGCCAGCGGGACAGGAACTAATCAGCCCCAGCATTTT
CDR3: CASGTGTNQPQHF

J: TRBJ2-7
V: TRBV6-1
size: -
D: -
DNA: TGTGCCAGCAGTGAACGCGGACTAGGAGGGGGCGAGCAGTACTTC
CDR3: CASSERGLGGGEQYF

J: TRBJ2-5
V: TRBV12-5
size: -
D: TRBD1
DNA: TGTGCTACCGGACGGACAGGGGAAGAGACCCAGTACTTC
CDR3: CATGRTGEETQYF

J: TRBJ1-5
V: TRBV18
size: -
D: TRBD1
DNA: TGTGCCAGCTCAAATAATATAAACAGGGGGTACAATCAGCCCCAGCATTTT
CDR3: CASSNNINRGYNQPQHF

J: TRBJ2-5
V: TRBV7-7
size: few
D: -
DNA: TGTGCCAGCAGCTTAGCGCTAGTCCCCACTCATGAGACCCAGTACTTC
CDR3: CASSLALVPTHETQYF

J: TRBJ2-7
V: TRBV7-9
size: medium-sized
D: -
DNA: TGTGCCAGCAGCTTAGCGGGCGTAATGGAGCAGTACTTC
CDR3: CASSLAGVMEQYF

J: TRBJ1-4
V: TRBV4-3
size: -
D: -
DNA: TGCGCCAGCAGCCAAGTTCCAGTTCCTAATGAAAAACTGTTTTTT
CDR3: CASSQVPVPNEKLFF

J: TRBJ1-2
V: TRBV6-5
size: few
D: TRBD1
DNA: TGTGCCAGCAGTTACCGACAGGGGGGCTATGGCTACACCTTC
CDR3: CASSYRQGGYGYTF

J: TRBJ1-1
V: TRBV10-2
size: many
D: -
DNA: TGCGCCAGCACCGGGGGGGCTGAAGCTTTCTTT
CDR3: CASTGGAEAFF

J: TRBJ2-5
V: TRBV5-4
size: -
D: -
DNA: TGTGCCAGCAGTTTCTCAAGCGAGGAGACCCAGTACTTC
CDR3: CASSFSSEETQYF

J: TRBJ2-1
V: TRBV6-5
size: -
D: -
DNA: TGTGCCAGCACACTCTTCAGGGGTAACAATGAGCAGTTCTTC
CDR3: CASTLFRGNNEQFF

J: TRBJ2-7
V: TRBV6-1
size: -
D: TRBD2
DNA: TGTGCCAGCAGTGTTAATACTCTAGCGGAGATACCCTACGAGCAGTACTTC
CDR3: CASSVNTLAEIPYEQYF

J: TRBJ2-7
V: TRBV9
size: -
D: TRBD2
DNA: TGTGCCAGCAGCGTAGTCACTAGCGGCGCTGAGCAGTACTTC
CDR3: CASSVVTSGAEQYF